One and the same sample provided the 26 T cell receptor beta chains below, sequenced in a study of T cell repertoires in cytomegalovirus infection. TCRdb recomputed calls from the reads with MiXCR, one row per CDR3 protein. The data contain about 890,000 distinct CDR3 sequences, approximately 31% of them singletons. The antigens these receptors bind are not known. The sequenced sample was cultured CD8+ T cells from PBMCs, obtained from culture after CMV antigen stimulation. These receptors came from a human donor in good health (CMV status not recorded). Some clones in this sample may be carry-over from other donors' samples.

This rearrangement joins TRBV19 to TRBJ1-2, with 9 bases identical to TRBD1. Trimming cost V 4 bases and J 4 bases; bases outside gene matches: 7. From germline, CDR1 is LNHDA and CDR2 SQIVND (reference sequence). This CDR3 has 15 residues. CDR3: CASSTWTGDSYGYTF. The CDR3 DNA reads TGTGCCAGTAGTACATGGACAGGGGACAGCTATGGCTACACCTTC.

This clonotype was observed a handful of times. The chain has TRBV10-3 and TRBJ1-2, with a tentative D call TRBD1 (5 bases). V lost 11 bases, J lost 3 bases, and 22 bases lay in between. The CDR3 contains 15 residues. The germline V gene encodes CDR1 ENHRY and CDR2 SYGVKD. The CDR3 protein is CASTGTSQRDYGYTF. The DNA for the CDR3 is TGTGCCTCCACTGGGACTTCCCAAAGGGACTATGGCTACACCTTC.

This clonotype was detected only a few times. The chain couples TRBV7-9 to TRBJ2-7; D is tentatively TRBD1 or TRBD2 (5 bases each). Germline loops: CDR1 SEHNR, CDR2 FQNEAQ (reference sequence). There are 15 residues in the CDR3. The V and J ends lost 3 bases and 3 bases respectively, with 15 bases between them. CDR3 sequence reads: CASSLRGRSGYEQYF. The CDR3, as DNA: TGTGCCAGCAGCTTGAGGGGCAGGTCGGGCTACGAGCAGTACTTC.

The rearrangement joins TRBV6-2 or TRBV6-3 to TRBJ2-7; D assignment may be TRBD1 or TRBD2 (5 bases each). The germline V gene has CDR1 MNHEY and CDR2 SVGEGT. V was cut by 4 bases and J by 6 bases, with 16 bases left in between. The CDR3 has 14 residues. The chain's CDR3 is CASSLLGPASEQYV. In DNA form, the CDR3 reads TGTGCCAGCAGTTTGCTGGGACCGGCAAGCGAGCAGTACGTC.

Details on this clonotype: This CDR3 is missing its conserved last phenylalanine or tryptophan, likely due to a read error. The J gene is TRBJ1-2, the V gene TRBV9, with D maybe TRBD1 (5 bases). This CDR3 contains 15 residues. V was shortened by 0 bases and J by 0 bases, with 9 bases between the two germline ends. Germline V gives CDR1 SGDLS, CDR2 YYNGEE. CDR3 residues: CASSVGDRANYGYTV. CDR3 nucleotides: TGTGCCAGCAGCGTAGGAGACAGAGCTAACTATGGCTACACCGTC.

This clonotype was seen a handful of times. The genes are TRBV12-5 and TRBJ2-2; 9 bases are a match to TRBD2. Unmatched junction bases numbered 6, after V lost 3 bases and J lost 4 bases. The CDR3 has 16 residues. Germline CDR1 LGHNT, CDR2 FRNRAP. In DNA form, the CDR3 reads TGTGCTAGTGGTTTCCAAGCGGGAGGCAGCACCGGGGAGCTGTTTTTT. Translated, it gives CASGFQAGGSTGELFF.

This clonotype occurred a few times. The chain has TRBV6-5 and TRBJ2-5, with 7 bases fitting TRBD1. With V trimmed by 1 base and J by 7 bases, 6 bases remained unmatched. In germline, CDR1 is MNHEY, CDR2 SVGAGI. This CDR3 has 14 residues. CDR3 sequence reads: CASSYWTGGGTQYF. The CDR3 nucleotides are TGTGCCAGCAGTTACTGGACAGGCGGTGGGACCCAGTACTTC.

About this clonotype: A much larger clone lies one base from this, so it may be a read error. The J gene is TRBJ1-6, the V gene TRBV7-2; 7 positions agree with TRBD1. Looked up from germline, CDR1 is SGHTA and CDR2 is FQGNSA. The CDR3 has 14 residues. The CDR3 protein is CASSNRGFDSPIHF. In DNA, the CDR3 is TGTGCCAGCAGCAACAGGGGATTCGATTCACCCATCCACTTT.

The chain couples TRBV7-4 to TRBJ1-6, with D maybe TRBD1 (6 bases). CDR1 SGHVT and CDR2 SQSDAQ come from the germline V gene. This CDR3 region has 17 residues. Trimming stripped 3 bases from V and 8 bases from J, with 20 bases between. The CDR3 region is CASSFDPYTGKHSPLHF. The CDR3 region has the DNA TGTGCCAGCAGCTTCGACCCCTACACAGGGAAACATTCACCCCTCCACTTT.

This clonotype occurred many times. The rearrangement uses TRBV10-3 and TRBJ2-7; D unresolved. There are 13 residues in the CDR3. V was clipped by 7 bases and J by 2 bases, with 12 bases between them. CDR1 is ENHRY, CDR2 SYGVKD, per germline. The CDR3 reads CAIKGPTAYEQYF. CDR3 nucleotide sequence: TGTGCCATCAAAGGGCCCACAGCCTACGAGCAGTACTTC.

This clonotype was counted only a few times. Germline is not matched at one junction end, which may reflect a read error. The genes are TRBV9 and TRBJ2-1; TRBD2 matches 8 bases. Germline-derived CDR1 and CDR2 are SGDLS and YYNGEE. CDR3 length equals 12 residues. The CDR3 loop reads CASSVAGRGRLF. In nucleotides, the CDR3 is TGTGCCAGCAGCGTAGCTGGACGCGGGAGGCTCTTC.

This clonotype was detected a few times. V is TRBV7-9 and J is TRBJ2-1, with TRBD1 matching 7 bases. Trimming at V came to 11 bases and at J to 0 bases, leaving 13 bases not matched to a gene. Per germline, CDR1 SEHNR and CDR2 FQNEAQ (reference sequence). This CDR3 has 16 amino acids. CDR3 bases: TGTGCCGTCCAGGTAACAGGGGCCAGCTCCTACAATGAGCAGTTCTTC. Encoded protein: CAVQVTGASSYNEQFF.

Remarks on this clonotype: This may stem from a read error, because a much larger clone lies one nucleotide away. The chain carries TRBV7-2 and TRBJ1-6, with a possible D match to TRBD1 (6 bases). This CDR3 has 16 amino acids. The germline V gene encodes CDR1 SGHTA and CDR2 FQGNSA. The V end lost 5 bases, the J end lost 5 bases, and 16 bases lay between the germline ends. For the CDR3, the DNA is TGTGCCAGCAGCAGCGTTTACGGGACAAATAATTCACCCCTCCACTTT. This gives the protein CASSSVYGTNNSPLHF.

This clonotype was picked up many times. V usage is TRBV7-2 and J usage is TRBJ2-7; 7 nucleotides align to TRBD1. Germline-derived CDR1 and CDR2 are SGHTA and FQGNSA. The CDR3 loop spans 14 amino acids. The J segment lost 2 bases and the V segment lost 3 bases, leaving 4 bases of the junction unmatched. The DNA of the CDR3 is TGTGCCAGCAGCTTCCGACAGGGCCCCTACGAGCAGTACGTC. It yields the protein CASSFRQGPYEQYV.

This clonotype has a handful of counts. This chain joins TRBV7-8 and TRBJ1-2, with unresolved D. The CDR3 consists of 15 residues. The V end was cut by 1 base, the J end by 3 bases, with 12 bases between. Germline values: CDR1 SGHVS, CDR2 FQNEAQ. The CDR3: CASSLGPPGYYGYTF. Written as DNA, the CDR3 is TGTGCCAGCAGCTTAGGCCCCCCGGGGTACTATGGCTACACCTTC.

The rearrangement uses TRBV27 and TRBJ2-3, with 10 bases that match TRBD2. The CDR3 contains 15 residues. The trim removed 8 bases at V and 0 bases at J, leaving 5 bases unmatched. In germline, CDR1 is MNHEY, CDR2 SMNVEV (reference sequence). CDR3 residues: CASGSSGGSTDTQYF. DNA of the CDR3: TGTGCCAGCGGATCTAGCGGGGGTAGCACAGATACGCAGTATTTT.

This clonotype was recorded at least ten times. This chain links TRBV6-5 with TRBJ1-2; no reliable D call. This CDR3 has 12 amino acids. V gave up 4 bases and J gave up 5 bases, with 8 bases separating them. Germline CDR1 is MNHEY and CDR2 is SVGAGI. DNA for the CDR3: TGTGCCAGCAGTTTACCGGGGTATGGCTACACCTTC. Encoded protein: CASSLPGYGYTF.

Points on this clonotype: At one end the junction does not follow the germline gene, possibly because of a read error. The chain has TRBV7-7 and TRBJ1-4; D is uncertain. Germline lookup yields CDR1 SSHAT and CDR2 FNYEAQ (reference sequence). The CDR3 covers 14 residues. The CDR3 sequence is CASSWEAENEKLFF. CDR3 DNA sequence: TGTGCTAGCAGCTGGGAGGCAGAAAATGAAAAACTGTTTTTT.

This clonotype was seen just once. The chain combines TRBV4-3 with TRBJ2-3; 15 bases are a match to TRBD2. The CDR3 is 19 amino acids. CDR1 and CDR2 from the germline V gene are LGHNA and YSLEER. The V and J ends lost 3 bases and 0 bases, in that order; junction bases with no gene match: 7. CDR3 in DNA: TGCGCCAGCAGCCAGGCCCCCGGGACTAGCGGGGGGAGCACAGATACGCAGTATTTT. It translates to CASSQAPGTSGGSTDTQYF.

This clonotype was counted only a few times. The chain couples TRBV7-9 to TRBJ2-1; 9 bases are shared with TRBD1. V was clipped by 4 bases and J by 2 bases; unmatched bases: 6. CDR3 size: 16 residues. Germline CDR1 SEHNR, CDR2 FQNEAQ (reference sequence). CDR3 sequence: CASSSFDRGTYNEQFF. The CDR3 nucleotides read TGTGCCAGCAGCTCGTTCGACAGGGGGACCTACAATGAGCAGTTCTTC.

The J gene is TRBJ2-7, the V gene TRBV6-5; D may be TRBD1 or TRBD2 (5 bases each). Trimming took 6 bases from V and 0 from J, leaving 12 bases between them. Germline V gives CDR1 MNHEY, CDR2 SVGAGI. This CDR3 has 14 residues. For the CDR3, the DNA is TGTGCCAGCAGCCGTCAGGGACCCTCCTACGAGCAGTACGTC. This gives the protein CASSRQGPSYEQYV.

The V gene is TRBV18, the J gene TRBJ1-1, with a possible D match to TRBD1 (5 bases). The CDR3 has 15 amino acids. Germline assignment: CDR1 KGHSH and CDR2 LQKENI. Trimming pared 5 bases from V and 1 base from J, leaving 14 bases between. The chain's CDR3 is CASSRGRGTNTEAFF. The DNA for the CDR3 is TGTGCCAGCTCAAGAGGAAGGGGAACGAACACTGAAGCTTTCTTT.

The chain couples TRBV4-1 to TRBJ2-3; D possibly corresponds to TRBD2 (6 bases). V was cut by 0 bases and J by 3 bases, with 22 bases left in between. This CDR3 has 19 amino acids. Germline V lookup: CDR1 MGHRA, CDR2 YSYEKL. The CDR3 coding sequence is TGCGCCAGCAGCCAAGATTGGAGGGGCACACTAGCCGAGACAGATACGCAGTATTTT. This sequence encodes CASSQDWRGTLAETDTQYF.

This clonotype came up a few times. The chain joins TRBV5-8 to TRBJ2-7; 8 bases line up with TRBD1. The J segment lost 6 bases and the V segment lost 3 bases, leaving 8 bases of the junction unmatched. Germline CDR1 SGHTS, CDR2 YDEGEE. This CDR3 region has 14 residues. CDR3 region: CASSYTRDRTEQYV. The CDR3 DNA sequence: TGTGCCAGCAGCTACACCCGGGACAGGACCGAGCAGTACGTC.

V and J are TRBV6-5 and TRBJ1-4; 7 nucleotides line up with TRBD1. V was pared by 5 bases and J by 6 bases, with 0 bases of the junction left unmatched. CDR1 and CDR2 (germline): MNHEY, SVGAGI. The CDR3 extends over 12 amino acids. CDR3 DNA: TGTGCCAGCAGTGGACAGGATGAAAAACTGTTTTTT. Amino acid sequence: CASSGQDEKLFF.

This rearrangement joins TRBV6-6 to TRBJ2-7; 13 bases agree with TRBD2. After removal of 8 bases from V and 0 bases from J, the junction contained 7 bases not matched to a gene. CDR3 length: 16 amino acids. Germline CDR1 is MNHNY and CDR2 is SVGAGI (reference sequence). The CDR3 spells CASPGTSGESSYEQYF. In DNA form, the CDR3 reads TGTGCCAGCCCAGGGACTAGCGGGGAGAGCTCCTACGAGCAGTACTTC.